There are a few counts of the clone carrying this T cell receptor beta chain. Its target is not known. The V segment lost 3 bases and the J segment 5 bases; nucleotides outside the gene matches: 14. Germline V gene lookup returns CDR1 SGHRS and CDR2 YFSETQ. The CDR3 loop spans 17 amino acids. 13 Jbeta primers and 60 Vbeta primers were used for the PCR. This table comes from immunoSEQ multiplex PCR, and its TCRdb copy is limited to in-frame clones, with some not included. The sample has over 150,000 clones, about 74% seen once; the top ten hold over 3%. The sample belongs to a study of cytomegalovirus exposure and HLA in healthy donors. Overall study results and limits: The authors later found HLA-associated TCR beta chains more clonally expanded than equally common others. The study recorded around 160 TCR beta chains that were cytomegalovirus-associated.

Sequenced: PBMCs. The V gene is TRBV5-1, the J gene TRBJ2-3; TRBD2 matches 8 bases. The clonotype comes from a woman aged 40 to 50 in good health and CMV-seronegative. The CDR3 spells CASSSSQGAGARDTQYF. The CDR3 nucleotides read TGCGCCAGCAGCTCCTCGCAGGGAGCGGGGGCTAGAGATACGCAGTATTTT.